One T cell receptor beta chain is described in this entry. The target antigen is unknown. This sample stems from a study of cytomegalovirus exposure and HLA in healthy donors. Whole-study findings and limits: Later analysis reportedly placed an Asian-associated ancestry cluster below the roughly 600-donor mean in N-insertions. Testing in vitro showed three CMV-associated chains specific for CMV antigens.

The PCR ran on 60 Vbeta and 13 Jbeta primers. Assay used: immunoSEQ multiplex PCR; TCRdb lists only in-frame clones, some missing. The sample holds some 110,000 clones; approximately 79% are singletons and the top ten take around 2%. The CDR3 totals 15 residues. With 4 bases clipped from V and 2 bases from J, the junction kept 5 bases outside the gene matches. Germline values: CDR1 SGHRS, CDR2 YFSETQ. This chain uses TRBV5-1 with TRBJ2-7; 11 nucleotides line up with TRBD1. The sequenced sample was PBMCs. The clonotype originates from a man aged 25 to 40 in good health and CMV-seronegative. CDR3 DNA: TGCGCCAGCAGCCCGGGACAGGGGGTCGCCTACGAGCAGTACTTC. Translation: CASSPGQGVAYEQYF. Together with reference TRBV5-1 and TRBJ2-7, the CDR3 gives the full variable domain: KAGVTQTPRYLIKTRGQQVTLSCSPISGHRSVSWYQQTPGQGLQFLFEYFSETQRNKGNFPGRFSGRQFSNSRSEMNVSTLELGDSALYLCASSPGQGVAYEQYFGPGTRLTVT.